This TCR beta chain was recovered during a study of Graves' ophthalmopathy and Graves' hyperthyroidism. Points from the study as a whole: Forecasting of ophthalmopathy progression by the model achieved almost 71% sensitivity and less than 80% specificity.

Exclusion covered patients with other autoimmune diseases or uncontrolled infections (as well as pregnancy or lactation). Researchers took RNA transcripts and amplified TCR beta CDR3 regions from them. HTBI primers were employed in first-round RT-PCR, then a second-round multiplex PCR followed. TCRdb re-called the multiplex PCR reads through MiXCR, storing one row per CDR3 protein. In the table there are around 600,000 distinct CDR3 sequences, about 38% of which are singletons. The J segment lost 3 bases and the V segment lost 10 bases, leaving 8 bases of the junction unmatched. Germline CDR1 is ENHRY and CDR2 is SYGVKD. The CDR3 length is 14 residues. Notes on this clonotype: Its antigen is undetermined.

This chain links TRBV10-3 with TRBJ2-2; 7 positions agree with TRBD1. The receptor's source is an adult man with Graves' ophthalmopathy. Sequencing was performed on peripheral blood. The CDR3 nucleotides read TGTGCCAGCAGGCCGGGACAGTACACCGGGGAGCTGTTTTTT. It encodes CASRPGQYTGELFF.